Sequencing of this T cell receptor beta chain was carried out in a study of cytomegalovirus exposure and HLA in healthy donors. Germline V gene lookup returns CDR1 SQVTM and CDR2 ANQGSEA. This CDR3 comprises 11 residues. The ends lost 3 bases at V and 13 bases at J; junction bases unmatched: 7. Amplification used 60 Vbeta primers and 13 Jbeta primers. Sequencing used immunoSEQ multiplex PCR; TCRdb keeps in-frame clones, though not all of them. Of about 150,000 clones listed, 50% to 75% are singletons. Source material: PBMCs. The chain couples TRBV29-1 to TRBJ1-2; 8 bases align to TRBD1. This clonotype was obtained from a woman in her 30s in good health and CMV-seropositive. The CDR3 nucleotides read TGCAGCGTTGACCGACAGGGGAGGTCCACCTTC. Translating gives CSVDRQGRSTF.